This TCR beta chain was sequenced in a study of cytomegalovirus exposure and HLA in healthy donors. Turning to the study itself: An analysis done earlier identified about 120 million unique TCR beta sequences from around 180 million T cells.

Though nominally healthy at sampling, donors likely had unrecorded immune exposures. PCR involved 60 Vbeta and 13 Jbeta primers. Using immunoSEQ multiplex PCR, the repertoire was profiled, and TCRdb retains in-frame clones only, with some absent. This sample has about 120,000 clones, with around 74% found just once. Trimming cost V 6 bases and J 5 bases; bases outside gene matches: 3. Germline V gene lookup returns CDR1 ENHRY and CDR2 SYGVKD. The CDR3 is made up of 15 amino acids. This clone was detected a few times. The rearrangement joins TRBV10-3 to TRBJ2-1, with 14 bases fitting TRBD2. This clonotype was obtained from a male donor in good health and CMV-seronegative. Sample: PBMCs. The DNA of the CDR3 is TGTGCCATCAGAAGGACTAGCGGGGGGAACAATGAGCAGTTCTTC. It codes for CAIRRTSGGNNEQFF.